This paragraph covers one TCR beta chain sequence. Its antigen is not yet known. No much larger clone exists at a distance of one base, and base qualities are not known. The trial excluded patients who had a history of autoimmune disease or were on systemic immunosuppression. Peripheral blood for TCR sequencing was drawn from every dose cohort at baseline, at cycle 4 day 1 and at cycle 7 day 1. Samples were obtained from an open-label, multicenter, first-in-human phase I dose-escalation trial of ivuxolimab. Adults with locally advanced or metastatic melanoma, renal cell carcinoma, hepatocellular carcinoma or head and neck squamous cell carcinoma were enrolled in the trial. Before TCR sequencing, CD4+ T cells and CD8+ T cells from peripheral blood were sorted into separate populations. Measured from the cysteine to the phenylalanine, the CDR3 is 15 residues long. The DNA shown is the 45-base CDR3, in frame from base 1. From the germline V gene, CDR1 is MGHDK and CDR2 is SYGVNS. Trimmed from V: 7 bases; trimmed from J: 1 base; junction bases lacking a gene match: 2.

The data belong to a study of OX40 agonist ivuxolimab in advanced cancers. Some background on the complete study: Ivuxolimab was a fully human IgG2 agonistic monoclonal antibody targeting the costimulatory receptor OX40 (CD134). In the dose-escalation cohort, 82.7% of patients were male, and the mean age was approximately 60 years, with a range of about 20 to 90. Of the roughly 53 patients in dose escalation, 19 had hepatocellular carcinoma, around 15 had melanoma, 9 had renal cell carcinoma and 9 had head and neck cancer. Prior anti-PD-1, anti-PD-L1 or anti-CTLA-4 therapy was permitted, and checkpoint inhibitors had been received by approximately 39% of dose-escalation patients. The paper describes the monotherapy dose-escalation part (N of about 52 patients) of the phase I trial of ivuxolimab. Peripheral TCRbeta sequencing aimed to test whether ivuxolimab altered TCR sequence diversity and caused clonal T-cell expansion. Intravenous ivuxolimab was administered to patients every 2 weeks at six dose levels: 0.01, 0.1, 0.3, 1.5, 3 and 10 mg/kg. Partial responses occurred in three dose-escalation patients, of whom one had hepatocellular carcinoma and two had cutaneous melanoma. The study at large found these results: Which antigens the clonally expanded peripheral T cells were specific for was not determined. Low levels of normalized T-cell clonal expansion were also seen in some patients who did not respond. In the 0.1-3.0 mg/kg groups, partial responders were among the patients with the lowest normalized peripheral clonal expansion, particularly in CD8+ T cells. At doses of 0.1 to 3.0 mg/kg, clonal expansion of both CD4+ and CD8+ T cells in blood was seen between baseline and week 6. After ivuxolimab, more expanded clones were found on average in CD8+ T cells than in CD4+ T cells.

Genomic DNA was extracted from sorted cells for sequencing of the TCRbeta CDR3 region. The immunoSEQ Assay was used to sequence the TCRbeta CDR3 regions. Here the immuneACCESS table is served through TCRdb, limited to in-frame sequences with V and J called. Missing clones are a known gap in these copies; in checked studies unresolved V genes cover under half, and the rest lacks a known reason. This sample holds about 76,000 clones; 84% were observed only once. The ten largest account for around 7.5% of the sample. This sequence originates from an adult with an advanced solid tumor such as melanoma, head and neck, liver or kidney cancer. The V gene is TRBV25-1 and the J gene is TRBJ2-6, with 9 middle bases fitting TRBD1. Sequencing was performed on CD4+ or CD8+ T cells sorted from blood, taken in a trial of the OX40 agonist ivuxolimab. At the DNA level, the sequence is TGTGCCAGCATACAGGGGGCGTCTGGGGCCAACGTCCTGACTTTC. Its protein reads: CASIQGASGANVLTF.